The 12 T cell receptor beta chains below come from one sample, sequenced in a study of blood T cells in healthy people across ages. Combining a sample-barcoded 5' primer with a J-beta primer mix, a second PCR ran for roughly 7 to 11 cycles. TCRdb re-called the 5' RACE reads through MiXCR, storing one row per CDR3 protein. The table shows 1,500,000 or so distinct CDR3 sequences, with around 59% occurring only once. Source material: blood. Receptors originate from a man aged 18 to 30 in good health.

There are a few counts of this clonotype. The chain recombines TRBV18 with TRBJ2-4; no definite D call. The V gene lost 4 bases and the J gene lost 0 bases, with 16 bases spanning the gap. CDR1 KGHSH and CDR2 LQKENI come from the germline V gene. The CDR3 extends over 17 amino acids. The CDR3 reads CASSQFGQKQAKNIQYF. CDR3 DNA: TGTGCCAGCTCACAGTTTGGCCAGAAACAAGCCAAAAACATTCAGTACTTC.

There are a few counts of this clonotype. J is TRBJ1-2 and V is TRBV20-1, with D unresolved. This CDR3 has 13 amino acids. Germline assignment: CDR1 DFQATT and CDR2 SNEGSKA (reference sequence). Trimming removed 1 base from V and 8 bases from J, with 14 bases in between. CDR3 loop: CSARASAARGYTF. The CDR3 nucleotides are TGCAGTGCTAGAGCCTCGGCAGCGAGAGGCTACACCTTC.

This clonotype has more than one count but fewer than ten. The chain links TRBV4-1 to TRBJ2-3, with D unclear. The V gene lost 2 bases and the J gene lost 2 bases, with 20 bases spanning the gap. Germline CDR1 reads MGHRA; CDR2 reads YSYEKL. The CDR3 loop spans 18 amino acids. The chain's CDR3 is CASSQRWARGSNTDTQYF. As DNA, the CDR3 is TGCGCCAGCAGCCAAAGATGGGCACGTGGGTCCAACACAGATACGCAGTATTTT.

This clonotype was observed a handful of times. The rearrangement links TRBV29-1 to TRBJ2-3; TRBD2 aligns across 8 bases. V was pared by 4 bases and J by 6 bases, with 18 bases of the junction left unmatched. The CDR3 totals 17 residues. Germline V gives CDR1 SQVTM, CDR2 ANQGSEA. CDR3 protein: CSVGQGVPGGRRDTQYF. The CDR3 DNA is TGCAGCGTTGGGCAGGGAGTTCCGGGGGGGAGGAGGGATACGCAGTATTTT.

The J gene is TRBJ2-7, the V gene TRBV7-9, with D tentatively TRBD1 or TRBD2 (5 bases each). The germline CDR1 and CDR2 sequences are SEHNR and FQNEAQ (reference sequence). Trimming removed 5 bases at V and 6 bases at J, with 17 bases between. The CDR3 runs to 14 residues. The CDR3 sequence is CASSHRDGDLEQYF. CDR3 bases: TGTGCCAGCAGCCACCGGGACGGGGACCTCGAGCAGTACTTC.

This clonotype was seen a few times. This rearrangement joins TRBV11-2 to TRBJ2-7; no firm D call. The CDR3 loop spans 11 amino acids. Trimming cost V 8 bases and J 1 base, with 6 bases left between them. Germline CDR1 and CDR2: SGHAT and FQNNGV. Here the CDR3 reads CASALSYEQYF. CDR3 nucleotides: TGTGCCAGCGCCCTTTCCTACGAGCAGTACTTC.

The V and J genes are TRBV28 and TRBJ2-1; D may be TRBD2 (7 bases). This CDR3 spans 16 amino acids. Per the germline V gene, CDR1 is MDHEN and CDR2 is SYDVKM. Trimming took off 4 bases at V and 7 bases at J, with 20 bases between the two ends. CDR3 sequence reads: CASSSAWGGLGNEQFF. CDR3 bases: TGTGCCAGCAGTTCGGCCTGGGGGGGCCTAGGGAATGAGCAGTTCTTC.

This clonotype was seen a handful of times. The V call is TRBV11-2, the J call TRBJ2-1, with a tentative D call TRBD1 (6 bases). The CDR3 length is 15 residues. Germline-derived CDR1 and CDR2 are SGHAT and FQNNGV. Trimming left V 0 bases short and J 5 bases short, with 11 bases between. Here the CDR3 DNA reads TGTGCCAGCAGCTTAGAGGCAGGGGTCAACAATGAGCAGTTCTTC. Its translation is CASSLEAGVNNEQFF.

The chain employs TRBV6-2 or TRBV6-3 and TRBJ2-2, with TRBD2 identical over 14 bases. This CDR3 region has 16 residues. V dropped 4 bases and J dropped 8; count of bases not matched to a gene: 6. Germline CDR1 MNHEY, CDR2 SVGEGT. CDR3 nucleotide sequence: TGTGCCAGCAGTTCGGGACTAGCGGGGGAGGAAGGGGAGCTGTTTTTT. Translated, it gives CASSSGLAGEEGELFF.

V gene TRBV4-1 combines with J gene TRBJ2-5, with D possibly TRBD1 on 5 matching bases. The CDR3 sequence is 14 residues long. Per the germline V gene, CDR1 is MGHRA and CDR2 is YSYEKL. V lost 4 bases, J lost 1 base, and 10 bases lay in between. In DNA form, the CDR3 reads TGCGCCAGCAGCCCGCAAAGGGGCCAAGAGACCCAGTACTTC. Translating gives CASSPQRGQETQYF.

This chain uses TRBV4-1 with TRBJ1-1; unclear D gene. CDR3 length: 14 residues. The germline V gene encodes CDR1 MGHRA and CDR2 YSYEKL. V was pared by 1 base and J by 2 bases, with 8 bases between. CDR3 bases: TGCGCCAGCAGCCAAGGGGCCGAAAACACTGAAGCTTTCTTT. Translation gives CASSQGAENTEAFF.

V is TRBV7-9 and J is TRBJ2-3; D remains ambiguous. CDR1 is SEHNR and CDR2 is FQNEAQ in the germline V gene (reference sequence). Trimming cost V 1 base and J 4 bases, with 15 bases left between them. CDR3 length: 16 residues. The CDR3 DNA follows: TGTGCCAGCAGCTTAGTGTCAGCCCTGGGCGCAGATACGCAGTATTTT. Amino acids: CASSLVSALGADTQYF. Supplemented by reference TRBV7-9 and TRBJ2-3, the full variable domain reads DTGVSQNPRHKITKRGQNVTFRCDPISEHNRLYWYRQTLGQGPEFLTYFQNEAQLEKSRLLSDRFSAERPKGSFSTLEIQRTEQGDSAMYLCASSLVSALGADTQYFGPGTRLTVL.